Below, 4 T cell receptor beta chains from the same sample are listed, as sequenced in a study of cytomegalovirus exposure and HLA in healthy donors. Some clones are missing from TCRdb's copy, which holds only in-frame ones; the method was immunoSEQ multiplex PCR. Here the sample spans 150,000 to 180,000 clones, more than 70% being singletons. Sample: PBMCs. The receptors come from a human donor in good health.

This clone was seen once. This sequence joins TRBV2 and TRBJ1-3; perhaps TRBD1 as D (5 bases). The V gene lost 6 bases and the J gene lost 0 bases, with 21 bases spanning the gap. Germline V gene lookup returns CDR1 SNHLY and CDR2 FYNNEI. This CDR3 has 18 amino acids. The CDR3 nucleotides are TGTGCCAGCAGAGAAAGACCGCGAACAGGTGTCTCTGGAAACACCATATATTTT. This translates into CASRERPRTGVSGNTIYF.

The J gene is TRBJ2-7, the V gene TRBV6-1; D possibly corresponds to TRBD1 (6 bases). The length of the CDR3 is 14 residues. V lost 4 bases to trimming and J lost 3 bases, with 13 bases between them. The germline V gene has CDR1 MNHNS and CDR2 SASEGT. The CDR3 coding sequence is TGTGCCAGCAGTGGGACGGACAGCTTCTACGAGCAGTACTTC. This gives the protein CASSGTDSFYEQYF.

This clone has more than one count but fewer than ten. The chain joins TRBV28 to TRBJ1-1; D not resolved. Germline V CDR1 and CDR2: MDHEN, SYDVKM. The ends were cut back, 9 bases at V and 5 bases at J, with 16 bases in the middle. This CDR3 is built from 13 residues. The CDR3 region is CASRDPGGTEAFF. The DNA of the CDR3 is TGTGCCAGTCGTGATCCGGGAGGAACTGAAGCTTTCTTT.

The chain uses TRBV5-1 and TRBJ2-1, with 8 bases aligning to TRBD2. The V segment lost 3 bases and the J segment 5 bases; nucleotides outside the gene matches: 7. The CDR3 covers 15 residues. Germline loops: CDR1 SGHRS, CDR2 YFSETQ. The chain's CDR3 is CASSWRGAGDNEQFF. CDR3 in DNA: TGCGCCAGCAGCTGGAGGGGAGCGGGAGACAATGAGCAGTTCTTC.